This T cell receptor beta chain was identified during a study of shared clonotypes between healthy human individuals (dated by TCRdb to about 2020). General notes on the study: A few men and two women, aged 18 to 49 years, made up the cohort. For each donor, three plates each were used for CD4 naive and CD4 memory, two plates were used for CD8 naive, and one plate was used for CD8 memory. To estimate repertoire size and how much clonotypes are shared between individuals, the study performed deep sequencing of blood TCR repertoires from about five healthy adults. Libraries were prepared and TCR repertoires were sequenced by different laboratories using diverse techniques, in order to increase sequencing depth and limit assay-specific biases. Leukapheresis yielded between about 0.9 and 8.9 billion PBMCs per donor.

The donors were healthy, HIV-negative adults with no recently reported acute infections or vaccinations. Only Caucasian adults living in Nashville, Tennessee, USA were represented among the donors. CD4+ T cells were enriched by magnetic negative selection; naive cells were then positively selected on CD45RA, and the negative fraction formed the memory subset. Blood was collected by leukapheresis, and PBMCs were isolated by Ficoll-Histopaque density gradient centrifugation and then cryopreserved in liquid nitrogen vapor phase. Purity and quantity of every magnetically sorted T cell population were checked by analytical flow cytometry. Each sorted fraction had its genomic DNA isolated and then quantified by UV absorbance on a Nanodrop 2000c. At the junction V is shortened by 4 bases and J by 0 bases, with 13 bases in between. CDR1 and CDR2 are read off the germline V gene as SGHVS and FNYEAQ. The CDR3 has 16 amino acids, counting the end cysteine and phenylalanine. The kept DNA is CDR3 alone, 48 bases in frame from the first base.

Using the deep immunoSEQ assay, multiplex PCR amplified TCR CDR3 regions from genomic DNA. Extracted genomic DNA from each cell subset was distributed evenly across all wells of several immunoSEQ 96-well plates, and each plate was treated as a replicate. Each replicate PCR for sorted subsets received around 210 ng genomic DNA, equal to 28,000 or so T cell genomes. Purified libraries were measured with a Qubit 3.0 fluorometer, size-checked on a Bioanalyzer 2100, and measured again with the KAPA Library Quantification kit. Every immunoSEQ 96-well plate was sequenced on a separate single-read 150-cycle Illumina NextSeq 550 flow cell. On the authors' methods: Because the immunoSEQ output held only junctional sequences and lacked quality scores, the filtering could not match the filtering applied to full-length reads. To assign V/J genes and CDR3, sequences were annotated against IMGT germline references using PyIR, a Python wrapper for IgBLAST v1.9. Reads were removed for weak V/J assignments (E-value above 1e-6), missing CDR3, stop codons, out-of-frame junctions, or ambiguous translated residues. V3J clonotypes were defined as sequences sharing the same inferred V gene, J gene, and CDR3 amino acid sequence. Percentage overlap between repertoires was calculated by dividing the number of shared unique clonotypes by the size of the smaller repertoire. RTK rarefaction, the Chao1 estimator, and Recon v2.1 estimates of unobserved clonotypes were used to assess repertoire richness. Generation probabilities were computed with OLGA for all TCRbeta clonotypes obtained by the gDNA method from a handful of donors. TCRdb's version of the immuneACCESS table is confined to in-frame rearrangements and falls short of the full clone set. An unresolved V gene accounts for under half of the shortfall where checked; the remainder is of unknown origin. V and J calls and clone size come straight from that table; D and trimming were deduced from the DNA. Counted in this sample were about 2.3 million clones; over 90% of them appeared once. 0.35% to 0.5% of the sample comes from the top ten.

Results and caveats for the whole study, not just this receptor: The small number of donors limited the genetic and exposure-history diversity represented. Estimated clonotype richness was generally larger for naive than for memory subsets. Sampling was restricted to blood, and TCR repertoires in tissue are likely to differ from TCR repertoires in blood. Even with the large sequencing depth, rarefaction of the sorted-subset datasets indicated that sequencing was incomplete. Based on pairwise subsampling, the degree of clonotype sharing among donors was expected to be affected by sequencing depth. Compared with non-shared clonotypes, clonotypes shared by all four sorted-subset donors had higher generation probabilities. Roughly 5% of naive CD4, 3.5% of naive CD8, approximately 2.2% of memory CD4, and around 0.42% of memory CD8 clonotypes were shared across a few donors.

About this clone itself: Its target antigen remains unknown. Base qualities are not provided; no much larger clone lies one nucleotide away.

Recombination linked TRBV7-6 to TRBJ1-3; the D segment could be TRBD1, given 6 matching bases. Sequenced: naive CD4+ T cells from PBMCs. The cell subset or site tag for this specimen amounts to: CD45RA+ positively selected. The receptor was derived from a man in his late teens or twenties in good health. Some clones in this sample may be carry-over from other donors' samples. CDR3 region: CASSSGGPSSGNTIYF. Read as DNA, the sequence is TGTGCCAGCAGCTCGGGGGGGCCCAGCTCTGGAAACACCATATATTTT.